The clone carrying this T cell receptor (beta chain) showed up just a few times. The sample comes from a study of blood T cell repertoires in COVID-19. Profiled with immunoSEQ multiplex PCR; TCRdb holds only in-frame clones, not every one. Of tens of thousands of clones in the sample, more than 70% are singletons; the top ten hold about 15%. Trimming removed 2 bases at V and 10 bases at J, with 6 bases between. CDR1 and CDR2 (germline): MDHEN, SYDVKM. The CDR3 consists of 11 residues. Sequencing input: peripheral blood. This TCR came from a man between 65 and 80 years old with active or convalescent COVID-19. The chain uses TRBV28 and TRBJ1-5; D not resolved. This CDR3 is CASSLSVPQHF. The CDR3 bases are TGTGCCAGCAGTTTAAGCGTTCCCCAGCATTTT.